This TCR beta chain was captured in a study of patients and donors after allogeneic stem cell transplantation. In its sample, this clonotype was seen a few times. MiXCR, run by TCRdb on the RT-PCR reads, gives a single entry per CDR3 protein. The sample lists hundreds of thousands of distinct CDR3 sequences, about a sixth occurring once. This TCR derives from a human donor who was either an allogeneic HSCT recipient or a stem cell or donor lymphocyte infusion donor (not recorded which). It is not recorded whose cells these are; they may come from a transplant donor. Sequencing was carried out using blood, either unsorted or a sorted T cell fraction (not recorded which).

Here the CDR3 DNA reads TGTGCCAGTAGTACCCCCCCGGGGGTGAGACTGATCAATGAGCAGTTCTTC. Protein: CASSTPPGVRLINEQFF. The chain carries TRBV19 and TRBJ2-1; TRBD2 is a possible D gene (6 bases). Germline-derived CDR1 and CDR2 are LNHDA and SQIVND (reference sequence). This CDR3 has 17 amino acids. Trimming left V 4 bases short and J 6 bases short, with 22 bases between.